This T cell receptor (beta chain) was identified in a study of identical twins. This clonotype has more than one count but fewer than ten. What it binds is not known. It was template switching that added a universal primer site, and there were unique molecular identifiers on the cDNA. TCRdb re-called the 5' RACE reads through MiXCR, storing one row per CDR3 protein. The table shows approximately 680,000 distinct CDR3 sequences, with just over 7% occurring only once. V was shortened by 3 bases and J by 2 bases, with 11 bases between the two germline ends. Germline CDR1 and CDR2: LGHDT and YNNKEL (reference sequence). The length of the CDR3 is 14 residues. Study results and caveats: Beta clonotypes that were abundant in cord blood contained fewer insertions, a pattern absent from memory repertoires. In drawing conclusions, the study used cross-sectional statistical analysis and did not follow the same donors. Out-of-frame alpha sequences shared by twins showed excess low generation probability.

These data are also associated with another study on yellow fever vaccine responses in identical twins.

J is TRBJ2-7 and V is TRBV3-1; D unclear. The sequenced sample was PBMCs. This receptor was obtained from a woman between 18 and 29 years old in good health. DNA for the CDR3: TGTGCCAGCAGCCAGGAAACAGTAGCCTACGAGCAGTACTTC. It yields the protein CASSQETVAYEQYF.